This T cell receptor (beta chain) is from a study of T cell responses to AZD1222 COVID-19 vaccine. With 6 bases removed from V and 0 bases from J, the gap between germline ends came to 4 bases. CDR3 length equals 12 residues. This clone was counted a single time. The repertoire was sequenced with immunoSEQ multiplex PCR; TCRdb's copy has only in-frame clones and lacks some. The table includes some 140,000 clones, about 88% detected once. Source: peripheral blood, taken on day 0 of AZD1222 vaccination. The chain recombines TRBV12-3 or TRBV12-4 with TRBJ2-3; no firm D call. This receptor was taken from an adult in good health. The CDR3 protein is CASRPSTDTQYF. CDR3 sequence (DNA): TGTGCCAGCAGACCTAGCACAGATACGCAGTATTTT.